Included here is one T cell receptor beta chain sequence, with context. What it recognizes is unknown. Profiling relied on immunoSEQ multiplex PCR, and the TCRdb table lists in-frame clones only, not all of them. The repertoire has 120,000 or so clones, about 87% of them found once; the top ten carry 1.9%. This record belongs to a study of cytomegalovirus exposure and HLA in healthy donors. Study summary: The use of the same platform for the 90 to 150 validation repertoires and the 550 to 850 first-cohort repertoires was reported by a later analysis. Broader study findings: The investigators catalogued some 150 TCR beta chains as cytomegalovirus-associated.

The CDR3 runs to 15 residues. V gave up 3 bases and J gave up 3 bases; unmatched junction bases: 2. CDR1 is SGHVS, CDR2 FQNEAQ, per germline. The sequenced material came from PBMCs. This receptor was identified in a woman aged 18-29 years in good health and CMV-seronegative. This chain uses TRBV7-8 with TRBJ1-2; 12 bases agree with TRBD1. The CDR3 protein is CASSFRDRGHYGYTF. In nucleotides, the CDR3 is TGTGCCAGCAGCTTCCGGGACAGGGGGCACTATGGCTACACCTTC.